Presented here are 31 T cell receptor beta chains from one specimen sequenced in a study of radiotherapy plus CTLA-4 blockade in lung cancer. The protocol was immunoSEQ multiplex PCR, while the TCRdb copy is restricted to in-frame clones and leaves out a portion. Seen here are roughly 66,000 clones, about four fifths observed once, and the top ten hold less than 4.5%. The source was peripheral blood, collected from a patient treated with radiotherapy plus ipilimumab. The receptors originated from a human donor with non-small cell lung cancer who had a partial response to radiotherapy plus ipilimumab.

The chain joins TRBV11-2 to TRBJ2-1; a possible D gene is TRBD2 (6 bases). Trimming pared 5 bases from V and 4 bases from J, leaving 9 bases between. Germline assignment: CDR1 SGHAT and CDR2 FQNNGV. The CDR3 covers 13 residues. CDR3 nucleotides: TGTGCCAGCAGCGCGGGGTTTTACAATGAGCAGTTCTTC. Translation: CASSAGFYNEQFF. Using reference TRBV11-2 and TRBJ2-1 for the parts outside the CDR3, the full variable domain is EAGVAQSPRYKIIEKRQSVAFWCNPISGHATLYWYQQILGQGPKLLIQFQNNGVVDDSQLPKDRFSAERLKGVDSTLKIQPAKLEDSAVYLCASSAGFYNEQFFGPGTRLTVL.

About this clone: The junction and the germline gene differ at one end; a read error may be behind it. In DNA form, the CDR3 reads TGTGCCAGCAGCGTAGGTGCAGGGCTCTCTCCGGATAGGCACTTC. Translation gives CASSVGAGLSPDRHF. The chain carries TRBV9 and TRBJ2-7; a possible D gene is TRBD1 (5 bases). Germline CDR1 is SGDLS and CDR2 is YYNGEE. The CDR3 sequence is 15 residues long.

CDR3 loop: CASSIGTQGNYGYTF. CDR3 nucleotide sequence: TGTGCCAGTAGCATCGGAACACAGGGGAACTATGGCTACACCTTC. The chain carries TRBV19 and TRBJ1-2; 7 nucleotides agree with TRBD1. CDR1 is LNHDA, CDR2 SQIVND, per germline (reference sequence). J lost 2 bases, V lost 6 bases, and 9 bases had no gene match. This CDR3 spans 15 amino acids.

This chain connects TRBV6-6 to TRBJ2-7; 10 bases are a match to TRBD2. CDR3 length: 15 amino acids. Germline CDR1 MNHNY, CDR2 SVGAGI (reference sequence). Germline trimming cut 5 bases from V and 2 bases from J; bases unmatched to any gene: 6. CDR3 sequence (DNA): TGTGCCAGCAGTCATAGCGGGAGGTTCGCCTACGAGCAGTACTTC. Its translation is CASSHSGRFAYEQYF.

The genes are TRBV28 and TRBJ2-5; TRBD1 might be the D (5 bases). Germline CDR1 reads MDHEN; CDR2 reads SYDVKM. The CDR3 has 13 amino acids. With 2 bases removed from V and 2 bases from J, the gap between germline ends came to 6 bases. CDR3 sequence (DNA): TGTGCCAGCAGTTTAGGGGCTCAAGAGACCCAGTACTTC. Encoded protein: CASSLGAQETQYF. Combining the CDR3 with reference TRBV28 and TRBJ2-5 gives the whole variable domain DVKVTQSSRYLVKRTGEKVFLECVQDMDHENMFWYRQDPGLGLRLIYFSYDVKMKEKGDIPEGYSVSREKKERFSLILESASTNQTSMYLCASSLGAQETQYFGPGTRLLVL.

This clone was detected a few times. V and J are TRBV29-1 and TRBJ1-1; D is perhaps TRBD1 (5 bases). Trimming removed 6 bases at V and 1 base at J, with 9 bases between. The V gene's germline CDR1 is SQVTM and CDR2 ANQGSEA. This CDR3 is 12 amino acids long. In DNA, the CDR3 is TGCAGCGTGGACAATGGGAACACTGAAGCTTTCTTT. Amino acid sequence: CSVDNGNTEAFF.

This clone was counted a single time. The V gene is TRBV19, the J gene TRBJ2-1, with TRBD2 matching 8 bases. This CDR3 is built from 15 residues. The germline V gene encodes CDR1 LNHDA and CDR2 SQIVND (reference sequence). V trimming: 5 bases; J trimming: 7 bases; junction bases outside the gene matches: 10. The CDR3: CASSRLVSGKNEQFF. CDR3 coding DNA: TGTGCCAGTAGTCGGTTGGTTAGCGGGAAAAATGAGCAGTTCTTC.

This chain links TRBV6-1 with TRBJ2-4; D is possibly TRBD1 (5 bases). The CDR3 runs 16 residues. Germline V lookup: CDR1 MNHNS, CDR2 SASEGT. V lost 2 bases and J 0 bases, leaving 11 bases between the germline ends. CDR3 amino acids: CASSEQGRLAKNIQYF. As DNA, the CDR3 is TGTGCCAGCAGTGAACAGGGCAGACTAGCCAAAAACATTCAGTACTTC.

This chain uses TRBV27 with TRBJ2-1; D perhaps matches TRBD1 (6 bases). Germline V gene lookup returns CDR1 MNHEY and CDR2 SMNVEV (reference sequence). This CDR3 has 17 residues. Trimming cost V 0 bases and J 4 bases, with 16 bases left between them. The CDR3 loop reads CASSLSPGHPSYNEQFF. The DNA of the CDR3 is TGTGCCAGCAGTTTATCGCCGGGACATCCCTCTTACAATGAGCAGTTCTTC.

This clone came up once. V and J are TRBV7-9 and TRBJ1-2; 9 bases fit TRBD1. The V and J ends lost 0 bases and 0 bases, in that order; junction bases with no gene match: 8. The CDR3 is 18 residues long. The germline gives CDR1 SEHNR, CDR2 FQNEAQ (reference sequence). CDR3 residues: CASSLAGQGLGSNYGYTF. The CDR3 nucleotides are TGTGCCAGCAGCTTAGCGGGACAGGGACTTGGGTCTAACTATGGCTACACCTTC.

The chain couples TRBV28 to TRBJ1-5; TRBD1 agrees at 8 bases. Germline assignment: CDR1 MDHEN and CDR2 SYDVKM. The CDR3 is 13 amino acids. V dropped 6 bases and J dropped 9; count of bases not matched to a gene: 7. The CDR3 spells CASSYRGKWPQHF. CDR3 sequence (DNA): TGTGCCAGCAGCTACAGGGGGAAGTGGCCCCAGCATTTT.

The V call is TRBV11-1, the J call TRBJ2-1, with TRBD2 matching over 10 bases. The CDR3 extends over 16 amino acids. Germline values: CDR1 SGHAT, CDR2 FQDESV (reference sequence). V was clipped by 6 bases and J by 2 bases; unmatched bases: 7. In nucleotides, the CDR3 is TGTGCCAGCAGTCGACTTGGGACTAGCGCCTACAATGAGCAGTTCTTC. Residues: CASSRLGTSAYNEQFF.

V gene TRBV25-1 combines with J gene TRBJ1-4, with TRBD1 as a possible D gene (5 bases). Trimming pared 3 bases from V and 5 bases from J, leaving 16 bases between. CDR1 MGHDK and CDR2 SYGVNS come from the germline V gene. The CDR3 is 16 residues long. The CDR3 region has the DNA TGTGCCAGCAGTGACCCTAGACAGTCAAGGAATGAAAAACTGTTTTTT. This encodes CASSDPRQSRNEKLFF.

The rearrangement uses TRBV18 and TRBJ1-4, with a possible D match to TRBD1 (6 bases). The CDR3 extends over 15 amino acids. Trimming shortened V by 2 bases and J by 8 bases, and 15 bases separated the two germline ends. The V gene's germline CDR1 is KGHSH and CDR2 LQKENI. The CDR3, as DNA: TGTGCCAGCTCACCAGGGCAGGGGTTCGAGGAAAAACTGTTTTTT. It encodes CASSPGQGFEEKLFF.

The V gene is TRBV5-1, the J gene TRBJ2-5, with 13 bases identical to TRBD2. The germline gives CDR1 SGHRS, CDR2 YFSETQ. J was trimmed by 4 bases and V by 4 bases; bases with no gene match: 4. CDR3 length: 15 residues. This CDR3 is CASSKGLAGRETQYF. CDR3 in DNA: TGCGCCAGCAGCAAGGGACTAGCGGGAAGAGAGACCCAGTACTTC.

This chain links TRBV18 with TRBJ1-6; D not resolved. Germline values: CDR1 KGHSH, CDR2 LQKENI. The CDR3 covers 14 residues. V lost 3 bases, J lost 6 bases, and 9 bases lay in between. For the CDR3, the DNA is TGTGCCAGCTCACCTGGACTGATTAATTCACCCCTCCACTTT. Translated: CASSPGLINSPLHF.

A note on this clone: This sample includes further DNA sequences coding for the same CDR3. The J gene is TRBJ1-1, the V gene TRBV2; D remains unclear. CDR3 length: 14 amino acids. Germline V gives CDR1 SNHLY, CDR2 FYNNEI. V lost 2 bases, J lost 2 bases, and 9 bases lay in between. CDR3 protein: CASSETTVNTEAFF. The CDR3 DNA reads as TGTGCCAGCAGTGAAACAACAGTCAACACTGAAGCTTTCTTT.

The V gene is TRBV7-2, the J gene TRBJ2-2; 7 positions agree with TRBD1. The germline V gene encodes CDR1 SGHTA and CDR2 FQGNSA. The CDR3 has 14 amino acids. V lost 5 bases, J lost 8 bases, and 8 bases stayed unmatched. CDR3 region: CASSHRQGRGELFF. The CDR3 DNA reads TGTGCCAGCAGCCACCGACAGGGAAGGGGGGAGCTGTTTTTT. Full variable domain (remainder filled in from reference TRBV7-2 and TRBJ2-2): GAGVSQSPSNKVTEKGKDVELRCDPISGHTALYWYRQSLGQGLEFLIYFQGNSAPDKSGLPSDRFSAERTGGSVSTLTIQRTQQEDSAVYLCASSHRQGRGELFFGEGSRLTVL.

This chain links TRBV28 with TRBJ2-7, with D possibly matching TRBD2 (6 bases). With 6 bases removed from V and 1 base from J, the gap between germline ends came to 16 bases. The germline CDR1 and CDR2 sequences are MDHEN and SYDVKM. CDR3 length: 15 amino acids. CDR3 DNA: TGTGCCAGCAGCCTCTTAGGCGGGACGTCCTACGAGCAGTACTTC. Translation gives CASSLLGGTSYEQYF.

The chain uses TRBV2 and TRBJ2-1; D gene unclear. The V and J ends lost 8 bases and 0 bases respectively, with 11 bases between them. The CDR3 is 14 amino acids. Germline V gene lookup returns CDR1 SNHLY and CDR2 FYNNEI. For the CDR3, the DNA is TGTGCCAGCTTAGGCGGAAGCTCCTACAATGAGCAGTTCTTC. Its protein is CASLGGSSYNEQFF.

The chain couples TRBV30 to TRBJ1-1; the D gene is possibly TRBD1 (6 bases). The CDR3 is 13 residues long. From germline, CDR1 is GTSNPN and CDR2 SVGIG (reference sequence). V gave up 2 bases and J gave up 3 bases, with 10 bases separating them. This CDR3 is CAWSPTGYTEAFF. The CDR3 nucleotides read TGTGCCTGGAGTCCAACAGGGTACACTGAAGCTTTCTTT.

The chain is built from TRBV7-9 and TRBJ2-6; possible D gene TRBD2, 5 bases. The CDR3 length is 15 residues. Germline-derived CDR1 and CDR2 are SEHNR and FQNEAQ (reference sequence). The germline V and J ends were trimmed by 5 bases and 2 bases, with 10 bases remaining between them. In DNA form, the CDR3 reads TGTGCCAGCAGCCCCCGGCGGGCTGGGGCCAACGTCCTGACTTTC. Amino acids: CASSPRRAGANVLTF.

The chain combines TRBV28 with TRBJ2-7; 9 bases are a match to TRBD2. With V trimmed by 7 bases and J by 0 bases, 7 bases remained unmatched. Germline-derived CDR1 and CDR2 are MDHEN and SYDVKM. The CDR3 sequence is 15 residues long. The DNA for the CDR3 is TGTGCCAGCAAGGGTGCTAGCGGGACCTCCTACGAGCAGTACTTC. As protein: CASKGASGTSYEQYF.

V is TRBV10-3 and J is TRBJ2-7, with 11 bases matching TRBD2. The CDR3 runs to 16 residues. The V gene's germline CDR1 is ENHRY and CDR2 SYGVKD. V dropped 0 bases and J dropped 1; count of bases not matched to a gene: 2. The CDR3 nucleotides are TGTGCCATCAGTGAGTCCTTAGCGGGGGGGTCCTACGAGCAGTACTTC. Its translation is CAISESLAGGSYEQYF.

The chain combines TRBV5-4 with TRBJ2-1; 7 bases align to TRBD2. V gave up 4 bases and J gave up 5 bases; unmatched junction bases: 9. The germline V gene encodes CDR1 SGHNT and CDR2 YYREEE (reference sequence). The CDR3 runs 15 residues. The CDR3 loop reads CASSISGTTNNEQFF. In DNA form, the CDR3 reads TGTGCCAGCAGCATTTCCGGGACTACAAACAATGAGCAGTTCTTC.

The chain joins TRBV5-6 to TRBJ1-1; D unresolved. V lost 1 base to trimming and J lost 0 bases, with 10 bases between them. Germline values: CDR1 SGHDT, CDR2 YYEEEE. This CDR3 is 15 amino acids long. CDR3 residues: CASSLSPDMNTEAFF. CDR3 nucleotide sequence: TGTGCCAGCAGCTTGTCTCCAGACATGAACACTGAAGCTTTCTTT.

This clone was seen a few times. This chain links TRBV5-1 with TRBJ2-7, with D possibly TRBD1 on 6 matching bases. Germline CDR1 SGHRS, CDR2 YFSETQ. Trimming removed 4 bases from V and 0 bases from J, with 14 bases in between. The length of the CDR3 is 15 residues. CDR3 DNA sequence: TGCGCCAGCAGCACGGGACACGCAACCTCCTACGAGCAGTACTTC. Protein sequence: CASSTGHATSYEQYF. Based on the CDR3 plus reference TRBV5-1 and TRBJ2-7, the full variable domain is KAGVTQTPRYLIKTRGQQVTLSCSPISGHRSVSWYQQTPGQGLQFLFEYFSETQRNKGNFPGRFSGRQFSNSRSEMNVSTLELGDSALYLCASSTGHATSYEQYFGPGTRLTVT.

The chain uses TRBV9 and TRBJ2-1; D ambiguous. Germline loops: CDR1 SGDLS, CDR2 YYNGEE. V lost 0 bases, J lost 4 bases, and 5 bases lay in between. The CDR3 contains 13 residues. The CDR3: CASSVARYNEQFF. Here the CDR3 DNA reads TGTGCCAGCAGCGTAGCACGGTACAATGAGCAGTTCTTC.

The chain is built from TRBV18 and TRBJ2-1; 7 bases are a match to TRBD1. Germline values: CDR1 KGHSH, CDR2 LQKENI. The CDR3 consists of 14 residues. Trimming cost V 4 bases and J 5 bases; bases outside gene matches: 5. This chain's CDR3 is CASSQSGQDNEQFF. In DNA, the CDR3 is TGTGCCAGCTCACAATCCGGACAGGACAATGAGCAGTTCTTC. The full variable domain, rest sourced from reference TRBV18 and TRBJ2-1, is NAGVMQNPRHLVRRRGQEARLRCSPMKGHSHVYWYRQLPEEGLKFMVYLQKENIIDESGMPKERFSAEFPKEGPSILRIQQVVRGDSAAYFCASSQSGQDNEQFFGPGTRLTVL.

This clone was seen just once. This rearrangement joins TRBV7-2 to TRBJ1-2; D remains ambiguous. With 3 bases removed from V and 3 bases from J, the gap between germline ends came to 8 bases. Germline values: CDR1 SGHTA, CDR2 FQGNSA. This CDR3 has 13 residues. The CDR3 protein is CASSFPGDYGYTF. In nucleotides, the CDR3 is TGTGCCAGCAGCTTTCCCGGGGACTATGGCTACACCTTC.

V and J are TRBV6-1 and TRBJ1-4, with 8 bases that match TRBD1. Losses at the gene ends were 3 bases for V and 4 bases for J; bases not matched to a gene: 10. Germline CDR1 and CDR2: MNHNS and SASEGT. The CDR3 has 17 residues. The CDR3 region is CASSERGGQVINEKLFF. Here the CDR3 DNA reads TGTGCCAGCAGTGAGAGAGGGGGACAGGTCATTAATGAAAAACTGTTTTTT.